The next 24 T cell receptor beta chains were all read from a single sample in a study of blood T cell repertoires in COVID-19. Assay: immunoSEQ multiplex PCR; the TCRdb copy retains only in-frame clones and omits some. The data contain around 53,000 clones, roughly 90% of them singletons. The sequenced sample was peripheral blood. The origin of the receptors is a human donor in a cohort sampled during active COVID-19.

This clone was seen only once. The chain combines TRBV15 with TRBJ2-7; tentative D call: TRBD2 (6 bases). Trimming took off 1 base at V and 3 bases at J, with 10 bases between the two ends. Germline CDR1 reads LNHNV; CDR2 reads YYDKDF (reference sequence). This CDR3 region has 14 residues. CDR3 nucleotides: TGTGCCACCAGCAGAGTACGGGGGTACTACGAGCAGTACGTC. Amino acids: CATSRVRGYYEQYV.

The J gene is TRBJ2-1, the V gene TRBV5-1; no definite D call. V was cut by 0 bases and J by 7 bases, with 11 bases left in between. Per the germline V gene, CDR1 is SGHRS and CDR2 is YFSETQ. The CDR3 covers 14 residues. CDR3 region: CASSLEGAKNEQFF. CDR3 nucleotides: TGCGCCAGCAGCTTGGAAGGAGCCAAGAATGAGCAGTTCTTC.

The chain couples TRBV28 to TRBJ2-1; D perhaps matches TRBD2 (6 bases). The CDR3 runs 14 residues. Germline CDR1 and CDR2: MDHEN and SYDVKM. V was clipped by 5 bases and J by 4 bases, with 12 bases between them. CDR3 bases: TGTGCCAGCAGTCCCCGGGACTGGTACAATGAGCAGTTCTTC. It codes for CASSPRDWYNEQFF.

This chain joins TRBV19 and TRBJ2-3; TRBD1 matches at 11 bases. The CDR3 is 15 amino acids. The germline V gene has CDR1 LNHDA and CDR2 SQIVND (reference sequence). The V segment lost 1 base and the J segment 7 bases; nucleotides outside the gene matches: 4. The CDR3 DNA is TGTGCCAGTAGTATAGGAGGGACAGGGGGTCATACGCAGTATTTT. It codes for CASSIGGTGGHTQYF.

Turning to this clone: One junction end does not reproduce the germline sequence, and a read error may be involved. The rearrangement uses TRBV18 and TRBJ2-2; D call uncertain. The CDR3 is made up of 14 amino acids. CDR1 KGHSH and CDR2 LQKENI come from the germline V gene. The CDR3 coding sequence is TGTGCCAGCCCACCTAACAAGAACACCGGGGAGCTGTTTTTT. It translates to CASPPNKNTGELFF.

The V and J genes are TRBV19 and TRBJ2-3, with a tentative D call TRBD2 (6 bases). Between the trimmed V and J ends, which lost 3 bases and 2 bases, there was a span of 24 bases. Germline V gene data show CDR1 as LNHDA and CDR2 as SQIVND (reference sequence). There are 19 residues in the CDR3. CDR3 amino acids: CASSISTRISNSYTDTQYF. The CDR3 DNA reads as TGTGCCAGTAGTATCTCGACTAGAATCTCAAATTCCTACACAGATACGCAGTATTTT.

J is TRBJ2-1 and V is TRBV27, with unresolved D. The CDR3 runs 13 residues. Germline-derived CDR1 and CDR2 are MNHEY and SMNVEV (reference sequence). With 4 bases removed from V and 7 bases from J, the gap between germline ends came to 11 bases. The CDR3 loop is CASSSPLINEQFF. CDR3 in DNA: TGTGCCAGCAGTTCGCCCCTAATAAATGAGCAGTTCTTC.

The CDR3 reads CATSDPREKITDTQYF. In nucleotides, the CDR3 is TGTGCCACCAGTGACCCCAGGGAAAAGATCACAGATACGCAGTATTTT. This chain uses TRBV24-1 with TRBJ2-3, with D possibly matching TRBD1 (5 bases). V was pared by 4 bases and J by 2 bases, with 15 bases between. Germline assignment: CDR1 KGHDR and CDR2 SFDVKD. The CDR3 totals 16 residues.

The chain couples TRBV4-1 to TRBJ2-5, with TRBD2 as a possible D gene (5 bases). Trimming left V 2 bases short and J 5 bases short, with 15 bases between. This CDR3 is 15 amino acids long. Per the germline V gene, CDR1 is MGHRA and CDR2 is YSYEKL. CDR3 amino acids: CASSQSSLAGETQYF. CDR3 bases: TGCGCCAGCAGCCAATCCTCCCTAGCCGGGGAGACCCAGTACTTC.

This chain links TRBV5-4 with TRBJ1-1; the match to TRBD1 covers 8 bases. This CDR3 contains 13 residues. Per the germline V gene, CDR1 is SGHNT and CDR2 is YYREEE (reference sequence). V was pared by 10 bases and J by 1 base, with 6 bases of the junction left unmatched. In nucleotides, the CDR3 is TGTGCCGGCCAGGGGGCCGGGAACACTGAAGCTTTCTTT. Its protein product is CAGQGAGNTEAFF.

The CDR3 DNA is TGTGCCAGCAAGGACTCTAGCTCCTACAATGAGCAGTTCTTC. As protein: CASKDSSSYNEQFF. V usage is TRBV2 and J usage is TRBJ2-1; a weak D match, TRBD2 (5 bases). From germline, CDR1 is SNHLY and CDR2 FYNNEI. The CDR3 extends over 14 amino acids. Trimming pared 7 bases from V and 0 bases from J, leaving 10 bases between.

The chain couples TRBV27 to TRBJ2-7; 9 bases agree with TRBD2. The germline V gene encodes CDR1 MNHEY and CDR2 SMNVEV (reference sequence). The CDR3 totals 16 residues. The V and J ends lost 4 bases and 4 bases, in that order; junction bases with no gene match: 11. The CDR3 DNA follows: TGTGCCAGCAGTTCCCCTGGGGATAGCGGGAGTTACGAGCAGTACTTC. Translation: CASSSPGDSGSYEQYF.

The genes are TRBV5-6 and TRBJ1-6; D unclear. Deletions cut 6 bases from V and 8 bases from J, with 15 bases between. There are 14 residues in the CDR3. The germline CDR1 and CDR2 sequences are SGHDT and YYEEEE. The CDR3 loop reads CASTRRGLDSPLHF. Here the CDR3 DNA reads TGTGCCAGCACCCGAAGAGGTCTTGATTCACCCCTCCACTTT.

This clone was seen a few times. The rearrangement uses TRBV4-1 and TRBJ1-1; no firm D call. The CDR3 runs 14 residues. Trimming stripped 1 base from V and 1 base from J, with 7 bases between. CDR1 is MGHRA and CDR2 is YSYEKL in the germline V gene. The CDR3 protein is CASSQGYGNTEAFF. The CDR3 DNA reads TGCGCCAGCAGCCAAGGCTATGGGAACACTGAAGCTTTCTTT.

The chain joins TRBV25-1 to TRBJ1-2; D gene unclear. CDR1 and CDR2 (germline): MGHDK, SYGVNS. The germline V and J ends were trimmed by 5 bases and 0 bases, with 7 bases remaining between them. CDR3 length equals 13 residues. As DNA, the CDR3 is TGTGCCAGCAGTAGAGGGACTAACTATGGCTACACCTTC. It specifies CASSRGTNYGYTF.

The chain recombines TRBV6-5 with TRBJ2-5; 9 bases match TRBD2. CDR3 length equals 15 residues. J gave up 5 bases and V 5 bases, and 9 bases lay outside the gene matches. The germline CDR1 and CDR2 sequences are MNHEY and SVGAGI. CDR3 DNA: TGTGCCAGCAGTCCCCGGACTAGCGCTCTGGAGACCCAGTACTTC. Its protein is CASSPRTSALETQYF.

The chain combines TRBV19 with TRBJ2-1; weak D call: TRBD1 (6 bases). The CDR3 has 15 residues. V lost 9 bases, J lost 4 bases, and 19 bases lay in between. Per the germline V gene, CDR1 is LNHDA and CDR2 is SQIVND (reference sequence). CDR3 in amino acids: CASGIPHDRYNEQFF. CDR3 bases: TGTGCCAGCGGCATCCCGCATGACAGGTACAATGAGCAGTTCTTC.

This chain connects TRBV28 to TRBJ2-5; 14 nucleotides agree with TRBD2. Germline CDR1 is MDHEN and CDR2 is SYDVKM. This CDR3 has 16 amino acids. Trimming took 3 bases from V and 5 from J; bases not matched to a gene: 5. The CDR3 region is CASSFPGLAGGETQYF. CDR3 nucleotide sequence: TGTGCCAGCAGTTTCCCAGGACTAGCGGGAGGTGAGACCCAGTACTTC.

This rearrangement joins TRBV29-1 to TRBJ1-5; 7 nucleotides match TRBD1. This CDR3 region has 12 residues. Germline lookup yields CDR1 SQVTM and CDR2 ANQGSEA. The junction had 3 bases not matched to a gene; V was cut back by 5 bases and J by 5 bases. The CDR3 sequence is CSVSQGDQPQHF. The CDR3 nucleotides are TGCAGCGTTAGTCAGGGGGATCAGCCCCAGCATTTT.

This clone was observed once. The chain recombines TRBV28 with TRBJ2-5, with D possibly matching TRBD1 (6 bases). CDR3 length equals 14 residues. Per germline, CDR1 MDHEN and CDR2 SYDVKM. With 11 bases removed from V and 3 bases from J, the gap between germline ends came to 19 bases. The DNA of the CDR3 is TGTGCCGGATCACAGGGCAGATTCGAAGAGACCCAGTACTTC. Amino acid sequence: CAGSQGRFEETQYF.

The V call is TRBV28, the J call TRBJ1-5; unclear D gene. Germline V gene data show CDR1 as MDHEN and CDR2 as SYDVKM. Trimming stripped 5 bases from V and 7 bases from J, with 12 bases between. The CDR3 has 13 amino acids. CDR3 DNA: TGTGCCAGCAGTCTCCCAACTCGGCAGCCCCAGCATTTT. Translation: CASSLPTRQPQHF.

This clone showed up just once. The CDR3 sequence: CASTPLAGDRKQFF. The CDR3 DNA follows: TGTGCCAGCACCCCACTAGCGGGGGACAGAAAGCAGTTCTTC. V is TRBV6-2 or TRBV6-3 and J is TRBJ2-1, with TRBD2 matching over 11 bases. The germline CDR1 and CDR2 sequences are MNHEY and SVGEGT. The CDR3 is 14 residues long. V was clipped by 7 bases and J by 11 bases; unmatched bases: 10.

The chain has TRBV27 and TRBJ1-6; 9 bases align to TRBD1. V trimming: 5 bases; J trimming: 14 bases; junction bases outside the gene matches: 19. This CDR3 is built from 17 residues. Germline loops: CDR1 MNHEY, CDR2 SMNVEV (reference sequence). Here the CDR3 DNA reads TGTGCCAGCAGTCTCAGTCCGGGACAGGGATGGGGTTGGGCCCTCCACTTT. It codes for CASSLSPGQGWGWALHF.

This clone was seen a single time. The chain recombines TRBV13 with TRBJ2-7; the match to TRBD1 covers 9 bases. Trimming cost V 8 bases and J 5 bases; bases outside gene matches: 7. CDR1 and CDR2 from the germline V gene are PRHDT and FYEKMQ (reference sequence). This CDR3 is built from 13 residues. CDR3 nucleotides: TGTGCCAGCGGCCGGGACAGGGTCAACGAGCAGTACTTC. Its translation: CASGRDRVNEQYF.